The sequence of this T cell receptor beta chain was determined in a study of shared clonotypes between healthy human individuals. Sequencing used immunoSEQ multiplex PCR; TCRdb keeps in-frame clones, though not all of them. The sample holds about 690,000 clones; 90% are singletons and the top ten take about a third. The germline gives CDR1 SGHRS, CDR2 YFSETQ. CDR3 size: 16 residues. J gave up 5 bases and V 5 bases, and 11 bases lay outside the gene matches. Material for sequencing was memory CD8+ T cells from PBMCs. The subset is: CD45RO+ cells pooled with CCR7-negative TemRA cells. This chain links TRBV5-1 with TRBJ2-7, with 12 bases lining up with TRBD2. The origin of this receptor is a man between 18 and 35 years old in good health. Some clones in this sample may be carry-over from other donors' samples. CDR3 region: CASSSAPSGRVHEQYF. DNA for the CDR3: TGCGCCAGCAGTTCCGCCCCTAGCGGGAGGGTCCACGAGCAGTACTTC.